This TCR beta chain was recovered during a study of OX40 agonist ivuxolimab in advanced cancers. On this clone: Its antigen is still unknown.

Blood sampling took place at baseline, cycle 4 day 1, and cycle 7 day 1. Whole-study findings and limits: Compared with CD4+, CD8+ T cells on average had more expanded clones. There was clonal expansion of CD4+ and CD8+ blood T cells by week 6 at 0.1 to 3.0 mg/kg.

Sequencing used immunoSEQ multiplex PCR; TCRdb keeps in-frame clones, though not all of them. The sample includes 50,000 to 75,000 clones, about 89% seen only once; the top ten take 0.75% to 0.9%. The input for sequencing was CD4+ or CD8+ T cells sorted from blood, taken in a trial of the OX40 agonist ivuxolimab. The clonotype was recovered from an adult with an advanced solid tumor such as melanoma, head and neck, liver or kidney cancer.

CDR3 nucleotides: TGTGCCAGCAGTGAATTGCGGGGCGGCCCTCTGGAGACCCAGTACTTC. Translated: CASSELRGGPLETQYF. The rearrangement links TRBV6-1 to TRBJ2-5; D possibly corresponds to TRBD2 (6 bases). Per the germline V gene, CDR1 is MNHNS and CDR2 is SASEGT. Trimming took off 2 bases at V and 5 bases at J, with 18 bases between the two ends. The CDR3 extends over 16 amino acids.